The 8 T cell receptor beta chains below were found in one sample sequenced in a study of OX40 agonist ivuxolimab in advanced cancers. Data came from immunoSEQ multiplex PCR; TCRdb stores just in-frame clones and leaves some out. The repertoire consists of around 120,000 clones, with 80% to 90% occurring once and the leading ten covering 0.55% to 0.7%. This material consisted of CD4+ or CD8+ T cells sorted from blood, taken in a trial of the OX40 agonist ivuxolimab. The receptors derive from an adult with an advanced solid tumor such as melanoma, head and neck, liver or kidney cancer.

V and J are TRBV7-9 and TRBJ1-3; D is uncertain. The ends were cut back, 1 base at V and 0 bases at J, with 7 bases in the middle. The CDR3 totals 15 residues. Germline CDR1 reads SEHNR; CDR2 reads FQNEAQ (reference sequence). CDR3 DNA sequence: TGTGCCAGCAGCTTAGGGGGTCGCTCTGGAAACACCATATATTTT. Protein product: CASSLGGRSGNTIYF. Drawing the rest from reference TRBV7-9 and TRBJ1-3, the complete variable domain is DTGVSQNPRHKITKRGQNVTFRCDPISEHNRLYWYRQTLGQGPEFLTYFQNEAQLEKSRLLSDRFSAERPKGSFSTLEIQRTEQGDSAMYLCASSLGGRSGNTIYFGEGSWLTVV.

This clone was counted between two and nine times. V gene TRBV5-1 combines with J gene TRBJ1-6; unclear D gene. Germline CDR1 and CDR2: SGHRS and YFSETQ. V lost 0 bases, J lost 6 bases, and 10 bases lay in between. CDR3 length: 15 amino acids. CDR3 sequence: CASSLEGLGNSPLHF. In DNA, the CDR3 is TGCGCCAGCAGCTTGGAGGGTCTGGGTAATTCACCCCTCCACTTT.

The chain employs TRBV9 and TRBJ1-1; weak D call: TRBD1 (6 bases). V shed 0 bases and J shed 1 base, with 13 bases lying between them. This CDR3 has 16 residues. Germline lookup yields CDR1 SGDLS and CDR2 YYNGEE. The CDR3 region has the DNA TGTGCCAGCAGCGTAGGGTTGGGGGCTGGGAACACTGAAGCTTTCTTT. It translates to CASSVGLGAGNTEAFF.

The chain combines TRBV6-4 with TRBJ1-4; no clear D gene. Germline CDR1 MRHNA, CDR2 SNTAGT. The CDR3 totals 18 residues. V was shortened by 4 bases and J by 1 base, with 19 bases between the two germline ends. In DNA, the CDR3 is TGTGCCAGCAGTGGGATCTTACACAAGAAAGGAACTAATGAAAAACTGTTTTTT. Residues: CASSGILHKKGTNEKLFF.

CDR3 bases: TGTGCCAGCAGCTTAGGGGACAGAGTTCCCTGGGAGCAGTTCTTC. This gives the protein CASSLGDRVPWEQFF. The chain couples TRBV7-2 to TRBJ2-1; TRBD1 agrees at 7 bases. The CDR3 consists of 15 residues. Germline CDR1 and CDR2: SGHTA and FQGNSA. V trimming: 1 base; J trimming: 10 bases; junction bases outside the gene matches: 10.

The chain joins TRBV7-8 to TRBJ1-5, with a weak D call TRBD1 (5 bases). V was cut by 5 bases and J by 7 bases, with 12 bases left in between. CDR3 length: 13 amino acids. Germline lookup yields CDR1 SGHVS and CDR2 FQNEAQ. The CDR3 DNA reads as TGTGCCAGCAGCCGCACAGGAGGACAGCCCCAGCATTTT. This encodes CASSRTGGQPQHF.

The count of this clone is one. The chain couples TRBV30 to TRBJ2-3; a weak D match, TRBD1 (6 bases). The CDR3 sequence is 13 residues long. Trimming removed 2 bases from V and 3 bases from J, with 9 bases in between. CDR1 and CDR2 from the germline V gene are GTSNPN and SVGIG (reference sequence). The CDR3 loop reads CAWSRTGTDTQYF. CDR3 DNA: TGTGCCTGGAGTCGTACAGGGACAGATACGCAGTATTTT.

The chain links TRBV28 to TRBJ2-5; D is possibly TRBD1 or TRBD2 (5 bases each). Germline loops: CDR1 MDHEN, CDR2 SYDVKM. The V and J ends lost 3 bases and 9 bases respectively, with 17 bases between them. This CDR3 is 14 amino acids long. In nucleotides, the CDR3 is TGTGCCAGCAGTTTCTCGGGGCCCCCCCCGTCCCAGTACTTC. It yields the protein CASSFSGPPPSQYF.